The TCR beta chain described here comes from a study of Graves' ophthalmopathy and Graves' hyperthyroidism. This clonotype was counted at least ten times. Its antigen remains unidentified. Germline-derived CDR1 and CDR2 are MNHNS and SASEGT. The CDR3 spans 15 residues. V gave up 6 bases and J gave up 6 bases; unmatched junction bases: 7. Study observations and caveats: As the model predicted ophthalmopathy progression, it achieved a sensitivity of 55% to 71% and a specificity of roughly 73%. In blood, most expanded thyroid clonotypes above 0.001 frequency were also detected.

Amplification of the TCR beta CDR3 regions used RNA transcripts (as template). Second-round multiplex PCR came after first-round RT-PCR with HTBI primers. MiXCR was run by TCRdb on the multiplex PCR reads, yielding one entry per CDR3 protein. The table lists a few hundred thousand distinct CDR3 sequences, approximately 18% of them singletons. The rearrangement uses TRBV6-1 and TRBJ1-5, with TRBD1 identical over 11 bases. The sequenced sample was peripheral blood. This receptor was obtained from an adult woman with stable Graves' hyperthyroidism. CDR3 bases: TGTGCCAGCAGCCTGGACAGGGGGCGCCTTCAGCCCCAGCATTTT. Protein: CASSLDRGRLQPQHF.